These 11 T cell receptor beta chains came from one sample sequenced in a study of T cell repertoires in cytomegalovirus infection. TCRdb re-analysed the reads in MiXCR, keeping a single row per CDR3 protein. Of over 450,000 distinct CDR3 sequences listed, around 10% are singletons. The sample was PBMCs. These receptors came from a human donor in good health (CMV status not recorded). Some clones in this sample may be carry-over from other donors' samples.

Turning to this clonotype: A much larger clone differs by one base, so this may be a read error. The genes are TRBV6-8 and TRBJ2-7; D remains ambiguous. The CDR3 has 10 residues. The germline V gene encodes CDR1 MNHGY and CDR2 SAAAGT. Deletions cut 6 bases from V and 3 bases from J, with 3 bases between. The CDR3 reads CASRDYEQYF. The CDR3 region has the DNA TGTGCCAGCAGAGACTACGAGCAGTACTTC.

There are many counts of this clonotype. This chain links TRBV7-9 with TRBJ2-1; possible D gene TRBD1, 6 bases. The germline V gene has CDR1 SEHNR and CDR2 FQNEAQ (reference sequence). The CDR3 is 14 residues long. Trimming removed 1 base at V and 5 bases at J, with 9 bases between. CDR3 residues: CASSLVAGDNEQFF. Written as DNA, the CDR3 is TGTGCCAGCAGCTTAGTGGCAGGGGACAATGAGCAGTTCTTC. Filled out from reference TRBV7-9 and TRBJ2-1, the complete variable domain reads DTGVSQNPRHKITKRGQNVTFRCDPISEHNRLYWYRQTLGQGPEFLTYFQNEAQLEKSRLLSDRFSAERPKGSFSTLEIQRTEQGDSAMYLCASSLVAGDNEQFFGPGTRLTVL.

The sample holds a few counts of this clonotype. The rearrangement links TRBV29-1 to TRBJ1-2, with 8 positions matching TRBD1. CDR3 length equals 13 residues. The V gene's germline CDR1 is SQVTM and CDR2 ANQGSEA. V lost 6 bases and J lost 5; bases outside the gene matches: 8. The CDR3 DNA is TGCAGCGTCCGGACAGGGAAAACATATGGCTACACCTTC. Translating it yields CSVRTGKTYGYTF.

The V gene is TRBV7-9, the J gene TRBJ1-1; D is ambiguous. The CDR3 contains 14 residues. Germline V gene sequence: CDR1 SEHNR, CDR2 FQNEAQ (reference sequence). The V gene lost 4 bases and the J gene lost 6 bases, with 15 bases spanning the gap. CDR3 DNA sequence: TGTGCCAGCAGCTCGGAGGAGTTCAACGCTGAAGCTTTCTTT. It is translated as CASSSEEFNAEAFF.

This clonotype was seen at least ten times. The genes are TRBV12-3 or TRBV12-4 and TRBJ2-7, with TRBD1 matching 7 bases. V lost 5 bases and J lost 4; bases outside the gene matches: 2. This CDR3 is built from 12 residues. CDR3 bases: TGTGCCAGCAGTGTGGGACAGTACGAGCAGTACTTC. Translating gives CASSVGQYEQYF.

The genes are TRBV29-1 and TRBJ2-3; D remains unclear. The CDR3 contains 15 residues. Germline CDR1 SQVTM, CDR2 ANQGSEA. V lost 1 base, J lost 0 bases, and 11 bases lay in between. The DNA of the CDR3 is TGCAGCGTTGAAGTCCCGGCGGTTAGCACAGATACGCAGTATTTT. Encoded protein: CSVEVPAVSTDTQYF.

This clonotype was detected many times. The chain has TRBV5-4 and TRBJ2-3; maybe TRBD2 (5 bases). V lost 4 bases and J 2 bases, leaving 17 bases between the germline ends. This CDR3 comprises 16 residues. Looked up from germline, CDR1 is SGHNT and CDR2 is YYREEE (reference sequence). CDR3 loop: CASSLRLATNTDTQYF. DNA for the CDR3: TGTGCCAGCAGCCTCCGATTAGCGACTAACACAGATACGCAGTATTTT. The whole variable domain, remainder taken from reference TRBV5-4 and TRBJ2-3, is ETGVTQSPTHLIKTRGQQVTLRCSSQSGHNTVSWYQQALGQGPQFIFQYYREEENGRGNFPPRFSGLQFPNYSSELNVNALELDDSALYLCASSLRLATNTDTQYFGPGTRLTVL.

Remarks on this clonotype: One junction end does not reproduce the germline sequence, and a read error may be involved. V is TRBV28 and J is TRBJ2-7; TRBD1 aligns across 8 bases. Germline-derived CDR1 and CDR2 are MDHEN and SYDVKM. This CDR3 has 16 residues. The CDR3 DNA sequence: TGTGCCAGCAGTTTATCACCCGGACAGGGTGACTACGACCAGTACTTC. Translated: CASSLSPGQGDYDQYF. Looking up the rest from reference TRBV28 and TRBJ2-7 gives the full variable domain: DVKVTQSSRYLVKRTGEKVFLECVQDMDHENMFWYRQDPGLGLRLIYFSYDVKMKEKGDIPEGYSVSREKKERFSLILESASTNQTSMYLCASSLSPGQGDYDQYFGPGTRLTVT.

This clonotype has just a few counts. The J gene is TRBJ1-1, the V gene TRBV19, with D perhaps matching TRBD1 (6 bases). CDR1 and CDR2 from the germline V gene are LNHDA and SQIVND (reference sequence). This CDR3 has 19 amino acids. V gave up 3 bases and J gave up 1 base, with 24 bases separating them. Here the CDR3 reads CASSINHHFRDTENTEAFF. The DNA of the CDR3 is TGTGCCAGTAGTATTAACCATCACTTCCGGGACACTGAGAACACTGAAGCTTTCTTT.

The table lists this clonotype with many counts. The chain uses TRBV24-1 and TRBJ2-5, with 7 bases lining up with TRBD1. Germline lookup yields CDR1 KGHDR and CDR2 SFDVKD. V was clipped by 6 bases and J by 1 base; unmatched bases: 10. The CDR3 consists of 16 residues. The CDR3: CATSTAGGARQETQYF. Written as DNA, the CDR3 is TGTGCCACCAGTACTGCAGGGGGTGCCCGCCAAGAGACCCAGTACTTC.

This clonotype was seen more than once but under ten times. The V gene is TRBV9, the J gene TRBJ1-3, with 9 nucleotides matching TRBD1. This CDR3 is 15 amino acids long. V dropped 0 bases and J dropped 4; count of bases not matched to a gene: 2. Germline CDR1 is SGDLS and CDR2 is YYNGEE. The CDR3 region has the DNA TGTGCCAGCAGCGTAGGGACAGGGGACGGAAACACCATATATTTT. Its protein is CASSVGTGDGNTIYF.